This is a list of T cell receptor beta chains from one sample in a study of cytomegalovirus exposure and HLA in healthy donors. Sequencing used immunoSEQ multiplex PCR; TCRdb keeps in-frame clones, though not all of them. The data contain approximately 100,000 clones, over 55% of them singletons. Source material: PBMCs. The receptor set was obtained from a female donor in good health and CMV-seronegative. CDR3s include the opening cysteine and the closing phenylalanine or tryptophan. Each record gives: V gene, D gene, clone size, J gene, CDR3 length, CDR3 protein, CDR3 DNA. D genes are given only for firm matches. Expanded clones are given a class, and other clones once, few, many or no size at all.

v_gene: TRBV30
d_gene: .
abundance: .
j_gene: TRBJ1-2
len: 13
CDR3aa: CAWRERSYYGYTF
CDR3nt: TGTGCCTGGAGAGAGAGATCTTACTATGGCTACACCTTC

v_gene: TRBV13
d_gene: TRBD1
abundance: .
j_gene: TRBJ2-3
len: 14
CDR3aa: CASSPYRGPDTQYF
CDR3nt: TGTGCCAGCAGCCCATACAGGGGACCAGATACGCAGTATTTT

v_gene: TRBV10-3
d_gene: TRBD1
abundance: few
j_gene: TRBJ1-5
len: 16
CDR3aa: CAISESTARGSEPQHF
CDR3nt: TGTGCCATCAGTGAGTCTACAGCCAGGGGGAGTGAGCCCCAGCATTTT

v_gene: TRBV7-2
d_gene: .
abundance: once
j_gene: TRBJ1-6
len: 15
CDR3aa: CASSSLEMGYSPLHF
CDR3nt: TGTGCCAGCAGCTCCCTTGAAATGGGCTATTCACCCCTCCACTTT

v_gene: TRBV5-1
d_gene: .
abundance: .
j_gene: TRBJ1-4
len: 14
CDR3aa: CASSPTPSDEKLFF
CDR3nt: TGCGCCAGCAGCCCCACGCCCTCGGATGAAAAACTGTTTTTT

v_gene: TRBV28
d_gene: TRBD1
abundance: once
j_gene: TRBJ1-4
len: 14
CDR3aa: CASTRDRENEKLFF
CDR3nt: TGTGCCAGCACTCGGGACAGGGAGAATGAAAAACTGTTTTTT

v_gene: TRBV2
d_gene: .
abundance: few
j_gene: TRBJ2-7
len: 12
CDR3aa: CASSRSSYEQYF
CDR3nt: TGTGCCAGCAGCAGAAGCTCCTACGAGCAGTACTTC

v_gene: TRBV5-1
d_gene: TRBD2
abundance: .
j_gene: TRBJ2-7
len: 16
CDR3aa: CASSLASSGRGYEQYF
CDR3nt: TGCGCCAGCAGCTTGGCCTCTAGCGGGAGGGGGTACGAGCAGTACTTC

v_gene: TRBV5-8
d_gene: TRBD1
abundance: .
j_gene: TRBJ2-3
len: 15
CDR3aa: CASSLGQGARDTQYF
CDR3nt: TGTGCCAGCAGCTTGGGACAGGGGGCTCGAGATACGCAGTATTTT

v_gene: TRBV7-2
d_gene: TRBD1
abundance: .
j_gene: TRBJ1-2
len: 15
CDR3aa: CASSLGLQGDFGYTF
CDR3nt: TGTGCCAGCAGCTTAGGACTTCAGGGGGATTTTGGCTACACCTTC

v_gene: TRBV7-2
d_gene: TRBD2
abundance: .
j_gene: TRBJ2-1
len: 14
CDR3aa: CASSSVAGAGEQFF
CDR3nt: TGTGCCAGCAGCTCCGTAGCGGGAGCTGGTGAGCAGTTCTTC

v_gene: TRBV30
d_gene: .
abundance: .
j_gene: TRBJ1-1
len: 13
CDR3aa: CAWSVTGQAHAFF
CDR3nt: TGTGCCTGGAGTGTTACAGGGCAGGCCCATGCTTTCTTT

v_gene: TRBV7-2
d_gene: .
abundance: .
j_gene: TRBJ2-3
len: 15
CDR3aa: CASRGPIRNTDTQYF
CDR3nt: TGTGCCAGCAGGGGCCCTATTCGCAACACAGATACGCAGTATTTT

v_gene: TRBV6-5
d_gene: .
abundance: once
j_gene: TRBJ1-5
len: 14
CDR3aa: CASSEGGSNQPQHF
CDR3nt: TGTGCCAGCAGTGAGGGGGGGAGCAATCAGCCCCAGCATTTT

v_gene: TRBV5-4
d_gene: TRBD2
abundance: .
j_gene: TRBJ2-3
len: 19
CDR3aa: CATNKVGLAAGSSTDTQYF
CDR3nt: TGTGCCACCAATAAGGTGGGACTAGCAGCGGGAAGCAGCACAGATACGCAGTATTTT

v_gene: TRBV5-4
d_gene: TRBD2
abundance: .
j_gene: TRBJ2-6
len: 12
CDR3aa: CASRATSAVLTF
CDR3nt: TGTGCCAGCAGGGCCACTAGCGCCGTCCTGACTTTC

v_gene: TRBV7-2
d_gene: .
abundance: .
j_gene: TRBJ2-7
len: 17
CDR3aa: CASSLKWREARPHEQYF
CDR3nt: TGTGCCAGCAGCTTAAAATGGAGGGAGGCGCGCCCTCACGAGCAGTACTTC

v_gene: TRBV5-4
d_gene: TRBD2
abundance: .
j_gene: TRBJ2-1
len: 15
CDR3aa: CASSLDSGRSEEQFF
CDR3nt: TGTGCCAGCAGCTTGGATAGCGGGAGATCAGAGGAGCAGTTCTTC

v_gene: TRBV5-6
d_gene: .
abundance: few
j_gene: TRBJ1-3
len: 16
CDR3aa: CASSLEYGDSGNTIYF
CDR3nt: TGTGCCAGCAGCTTGGAATACGGAGACTCTGGAAACACCATATATTTT

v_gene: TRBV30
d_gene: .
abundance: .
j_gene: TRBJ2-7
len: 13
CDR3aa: CAWSFGQTYEQYF
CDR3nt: TGTGCCTGGAGTTTCGGACAAACCTACGAGCAGTACTTC

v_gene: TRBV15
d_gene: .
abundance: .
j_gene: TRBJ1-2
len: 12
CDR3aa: CATSFGISGYTF
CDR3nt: TGTGCCACCAGCTTCGGGATTTCTGGCTACACCTTC

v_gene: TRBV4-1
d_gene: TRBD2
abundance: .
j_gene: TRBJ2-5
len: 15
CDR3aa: CASSLGREWGETQYF
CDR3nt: TGCGCCAGCAGCCTTGGGCGGGAGTGGGGGGAGACCCAGTACTTC

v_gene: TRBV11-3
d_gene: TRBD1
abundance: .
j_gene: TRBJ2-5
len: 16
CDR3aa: CASSLRPDREQETQYF
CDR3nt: TGTGCCAGCAGCTTAAGACCCGACAGGGAACAAGAGACCCAGTACTTC

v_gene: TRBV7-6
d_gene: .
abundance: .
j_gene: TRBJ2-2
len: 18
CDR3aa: CASSLEVASGENTGELFF
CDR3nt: TGTGCCAGCAGCTTAGAGGTGGCGTCGGGAGAGAACACCGGGGAGCTGTTTTTT

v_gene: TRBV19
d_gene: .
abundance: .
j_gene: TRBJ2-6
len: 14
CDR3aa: CASSPGAGANVLTF
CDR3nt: TGTGCCAGTAGCCCAGGGGCTGGGGCCAACGTCCTGACTTTC

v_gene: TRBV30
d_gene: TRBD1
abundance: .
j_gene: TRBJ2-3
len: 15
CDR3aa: CAWSAGDRGTDTQYF
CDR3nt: TGTGCCTGGAGTGCGGGGGACAGGGGAACAGATACGCAGTATTTT

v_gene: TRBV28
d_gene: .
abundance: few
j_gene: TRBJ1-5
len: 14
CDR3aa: CASTPVVRDQPQHF
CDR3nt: TGTGCCAGCACCCCCGTAGTGCGGGATCAGCCCCAGCATTTT

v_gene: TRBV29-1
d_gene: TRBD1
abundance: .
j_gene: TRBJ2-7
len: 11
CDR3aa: CSADRAGEQYF
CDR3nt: TGCAGCGCCGACAGGGCCGGGGAGCAGTACTTC

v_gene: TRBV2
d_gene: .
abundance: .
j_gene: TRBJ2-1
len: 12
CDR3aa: CASIAYSNEQFF
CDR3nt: TGTGCCAGCATAGCTTACTCCAATGAGCAGTTCTTC

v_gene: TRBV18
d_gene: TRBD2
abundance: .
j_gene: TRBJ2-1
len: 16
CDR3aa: CASSPWLAGESDEQFF
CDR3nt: TGTGCCAGCTCACCATGGCTAGCGGGAGAGTCGGATGAGCAGTTCTTC

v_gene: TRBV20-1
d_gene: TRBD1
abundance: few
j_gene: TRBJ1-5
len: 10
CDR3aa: CSALSGGQHF
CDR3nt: TGCAGTGCTCTCTCAGGGGGGCAGCATTTT

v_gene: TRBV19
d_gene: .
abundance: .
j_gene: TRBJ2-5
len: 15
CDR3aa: CASSAGFGFQETQYF
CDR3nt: TGTGCCAGTAGTGCAGGGTTTGGGTTCCAAGAGACCCAGTACTTC

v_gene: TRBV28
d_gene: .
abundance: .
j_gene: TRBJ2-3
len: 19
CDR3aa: CASRGAGVGISSGTDTQYF
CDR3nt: TGTGCCAGCAGGGGGGCGGGTGTGGGAATTTCCTCGGGCACAGATACGCAGTATTTT

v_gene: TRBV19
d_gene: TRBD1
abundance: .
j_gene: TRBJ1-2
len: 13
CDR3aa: CASSLTGGAGYTF
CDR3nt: TGTGCCAGTAGTCTTACAGGGGGCGCGGGCTACACCTTC

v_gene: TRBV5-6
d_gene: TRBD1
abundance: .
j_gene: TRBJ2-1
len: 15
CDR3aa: CASSFLTGVGNEQFF
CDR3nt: TGTGCCAGCAGCTTTCTGACAGGGGTCGGCAATGAGCAGTTCTTC

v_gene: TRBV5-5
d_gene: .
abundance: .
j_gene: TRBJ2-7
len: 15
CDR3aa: CASSLKRDTVYEQYF
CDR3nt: TGTGCCAGCAGCTTGAAGCGGGACACCGTCTACGAGCAGTACTTC

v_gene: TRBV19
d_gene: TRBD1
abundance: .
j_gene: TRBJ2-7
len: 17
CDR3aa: CASSIKGQGGPPYEQYF
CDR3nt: TGTGCCAGTAGTATTAAGGGACAGGGGGGACCCCCCTACGAGCAGTACTTC

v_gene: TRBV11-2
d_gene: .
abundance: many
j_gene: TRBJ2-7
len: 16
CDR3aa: CASSLGATSLSYEQYF
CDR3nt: TGTGCCAGCAGCTTAGGTGCGACTAGTCTATCCTACGAGCAGTACTTC

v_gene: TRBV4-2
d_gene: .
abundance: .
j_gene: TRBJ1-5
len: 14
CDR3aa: CASSQDSGNQPQHF
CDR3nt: TGTGCCAGCAGCCAAGATTCGGGGAATCAGCCCCAGCATTTT

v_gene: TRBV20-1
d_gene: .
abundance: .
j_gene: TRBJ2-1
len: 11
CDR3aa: CSAREDSEQFF
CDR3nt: TGCAGTGCTAGAGAGGACAGTGAGCAGTTCTTC

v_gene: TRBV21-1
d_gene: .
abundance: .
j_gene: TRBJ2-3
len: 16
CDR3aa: CASSKVGGPSTDTQYF
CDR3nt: TGTGCCAGCAGCAAAGTCGGCGGTCCTAGCACAGATACGCAGTATTTT

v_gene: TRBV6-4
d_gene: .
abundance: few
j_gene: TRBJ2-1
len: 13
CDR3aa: CASSEGSSNEQFF
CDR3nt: TGTGCCAGCAGTGAGGGTAGCAGTAATGAGCAGTTCTTC

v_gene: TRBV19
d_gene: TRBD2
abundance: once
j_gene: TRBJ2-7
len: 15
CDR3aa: CASSIVAGAGYEQYF
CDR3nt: TGTGCCAGTAGTATAGTGGCGGGAGCGGGATACGAGCAGTACTTC

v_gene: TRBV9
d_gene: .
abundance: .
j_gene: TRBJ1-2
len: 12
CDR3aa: CASSDGDYGYTF
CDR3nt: TGTGCCAGCAGCGACGGGGACTATGGCTACACCTTC

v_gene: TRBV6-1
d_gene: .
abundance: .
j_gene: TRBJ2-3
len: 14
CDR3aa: CAIEQGPSTDTQYF
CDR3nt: TGTGCCATTGAACAGGGACCAAGCACAGATACGCAGTATTTT

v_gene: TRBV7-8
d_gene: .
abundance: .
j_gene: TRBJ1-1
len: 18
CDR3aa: CASSLGQVGPGMNTEAFF
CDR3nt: TGTGCCAGCAGCTTAGGACAGGTGGGCCCCGGAATGAACACTGAAGCTTTCTTT

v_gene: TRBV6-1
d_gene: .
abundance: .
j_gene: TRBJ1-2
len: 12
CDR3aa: CASSVGGYGYTF
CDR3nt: TGTGCCAGCAGTGTCGGGGGGTATGGCTACACCTTC

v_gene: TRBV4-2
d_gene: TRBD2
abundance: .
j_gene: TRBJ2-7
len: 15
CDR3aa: CASSQLTSGIYEQYF
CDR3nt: TGTGCCAGCAGCCAACTTACTAGCGGGATCTACGAGCAGTACTTC

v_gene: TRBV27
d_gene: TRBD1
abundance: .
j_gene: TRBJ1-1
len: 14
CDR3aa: CASSLWTGGTEAFF
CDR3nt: TGTGCCAGCAGTCTATGGACAGGGGGGACGGAAGCTTTCTTT

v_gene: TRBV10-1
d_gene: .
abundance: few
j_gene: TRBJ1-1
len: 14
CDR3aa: CASSGTVMNTEAFF
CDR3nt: TGCGCCAGCAGTGGGACAGTAATGAACACTGAAGCTTTCTTT

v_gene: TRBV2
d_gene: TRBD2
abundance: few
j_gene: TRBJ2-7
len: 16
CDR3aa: CASSPTGTSGTHEQYF
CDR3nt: TGTGCCAGCAGTCCAACCGGGACTAGCGGGACCCACGAGCAGTACTTC

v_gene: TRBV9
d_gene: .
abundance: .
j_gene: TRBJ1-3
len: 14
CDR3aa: CASSPRSSGNTIYF
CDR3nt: TGTGCCAGCAGCCCCCGTAGCTCTGGAAACACCATATATTTT

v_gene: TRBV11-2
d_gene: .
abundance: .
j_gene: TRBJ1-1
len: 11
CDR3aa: CASSLYTEAFF
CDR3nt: TGTGCCAGCAGCTTATATACTGAAGCTTTCTTT

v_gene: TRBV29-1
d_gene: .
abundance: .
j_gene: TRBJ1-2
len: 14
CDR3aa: CSVAGAGRNYGYTF
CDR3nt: TGCAGCGTCGCGGGGGCAGGGAGGAACTATGGCTACACCTTC

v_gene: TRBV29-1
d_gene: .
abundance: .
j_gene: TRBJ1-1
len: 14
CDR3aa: CSAQGGAMNTEAFF
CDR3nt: TGCAGCGCCCAAGGAGGGGCCATGAACACTGAAGCTTTCTTT